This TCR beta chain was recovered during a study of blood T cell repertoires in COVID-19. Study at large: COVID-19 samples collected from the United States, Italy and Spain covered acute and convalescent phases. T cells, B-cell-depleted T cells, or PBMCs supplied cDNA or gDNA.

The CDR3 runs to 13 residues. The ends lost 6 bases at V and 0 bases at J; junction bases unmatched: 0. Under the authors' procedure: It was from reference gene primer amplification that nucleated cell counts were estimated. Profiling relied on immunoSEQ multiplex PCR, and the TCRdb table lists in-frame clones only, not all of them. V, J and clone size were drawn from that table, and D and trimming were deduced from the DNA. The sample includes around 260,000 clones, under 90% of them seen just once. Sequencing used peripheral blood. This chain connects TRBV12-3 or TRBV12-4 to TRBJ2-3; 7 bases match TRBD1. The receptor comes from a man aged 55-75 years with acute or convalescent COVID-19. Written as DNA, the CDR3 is TGTGCCAGCAGGGGACAGAGCACAGATACGCAGTATTTT. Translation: CASRGQSTDTQYF.